Listed here is a single T cell receptor beta chain. This entry comes from a study of control samples from healthy donors and cancer patients. The germline gives CDR1 SGHNT, CDR2 YYREEE (reference sequence). Trimming took 0 bases from V and 2 from J; bases not matched to a gene: 0. The CDR3 totals 15 residues. Repertoires were generated with immunoSEQ multiplex PCR, while TCRdb's copy carries only in-frame clones and drops some. Of 100,000 to 150,000 clones listed, roughly 89% are singletons. Sequencing input: blood. The clonotype comes from a man between 18 and 29 years old in good health. This chain connects TRBV5-4 to TRBJ2-1; TRBD1 matches 9 bases. CDR3 bases: TGTGCCAGCAGCTTGGGGACAGGGGCCTACAATGAGCAGTTCTTC. It translates to CASSLGTGAYNEQFF.